The 10 T cell receptor beta chains below were found in one sample sequenced in a study of breast tumors, draining lymph nodes, adjacent tissues. MiXCR was run by TCRdb on the multiplex PCR reads, yielding one entry per CDR3 protein. The table includes over 150,000 distinct CDR3 sequences, roughly 31% detected once. The lymph nodes were axillary draining lymph nodes from breast cancer patients. The sequenced sample was axillary lymph node tissue. Every receptor here comes from a female donor with breast cancer. Some clones in this sample may be carry-over from other donors' samples.

In this sample, this clonotype turned up a few times. A junction end diverges from the germline sequence, so it may reflect a read error. The genes are TRBV6-2 or TRBV6-3 and TRBJ2-3; D is undetermined. This CDR3 contains 12 residues. In germline, CDR1 is MNHEY, CDR2 SVGEGT. CDR3: CASSHSQDTQYF. CDR3 DNA: TGTGCCAGCAGTCACTCGCAAGATACGCAGTATTTT.

This clonotype was detected many times. V is TRBV6-6 and J is TRBJ2-7; D is unresolved. This CDR3 is built from 12 residues. The V gene lost 0 bases and the J gene lost 2 bases, with 2 bases spanning the gap. Looked up from germline, CDR1 is MNHNY and CDR2 is SVGAGI (reference sequence). CDR3 sequence: CASSYSTYEQYF. For the CDR3, the DNA is TGTGCCAGCAGTTACTCGACCTACGAGCAGTACTTC.

This clonotype was counted ten times or more. The junction departs from germline at one end; a sequencing error may be responsible. V usage is TRBV7-9 and J usage is TRBJ1-2, with 7 bases fitting TRBD1. Per the germline V gene, CDR1 is SEHNR and CDR2 is FQNEAQ (reference sequence). CDR3 length: 15 residues. In DNA form, the CDR3 reads TGTGCCAGCAGGCGTCCAGGGGGAGATAACTATGGCTACCCCTTC. Translating gives CASRRPGGDNYGYPF.

About this clonotype itself: A much larger clone lies a single base off, so this may be a read error. V is TRBV10-3 and J is TRBJ2-3, with 11 bases that match TRBD2. Germline CDR1 and CDR2: ENHRY and SYGVKD. There are 14 residues in the CDR3. The CDR3 loop reads CASSVLAGEDAQYF. The CDR3 nucleotides are TGTGCCAGCAGCGTACTAGCGGGAGAAGATGCGCAGTATTTT.

This clonotype was seen more than once but under ten times. Being one base from a much bigger clone, this may be a read error. This rearrangement joins TRBV11-3 to TRBJ2-1; D call uncertain. Germline V CDR1 and CDR2: SGHNT, YENEEA. The CDR3 is made up of 15 amino acids. Trimming removed 1 base from V and 10 bases from J, with 17 bases in between. The CDR3 spells CASSLVPTTVGEQFF. The CDR3 bases are TGTGCCAGCAGCTTAGTACCCACTACCGTTGGAGAGCAGTTCTTC.

This clonotype has a count of ten or more. The CDR3: CANGVPGELFF. Here the CDR3 DNA reads TGTGCCAACGGGGTTCCCGGGGAGCTGTTTTTT. This chain links TRBV10-3 with TRBJ2-2; D is perhaps TRBD2 (5 bases). The CDR3 loop spans 11 amino acids. Germline loops: CDR1 ENHRY, CDR2 SYGVKD. Trimming took off 10 bases at V and 6 bases at J, with 9 bases between the two ends.

The V call is TRBV20-1, the J call TRBJ1-1; D is possibly TRBD1 (5 bases). The germline gives CDR1 DFQATT, CDR2 SNEGSKA (reference sequence). Deletions cut 6 bases from V and 3 bases from J, with 14 bases between. The CDR3 length is 13 residues. CDR3 sequence: CSAPIDSYTEAFF. DNA for the CDR3: TGCAGTGCCCCCATTGACAGCTACACTGAAGCTTTCTTT.

This chain joins TRBV7-8 and TRBJ2-2; D perhaps matches TRBD2 (5 bases). Trimming cost V 4 bases and J 6 bases, with 12 bases left between them. Per germline, CDR1 SGHVS and CDR2 FQNEAQ. The CDR3 has 14 amino acids. DNA of the CDR3: TGTGCCAGCAGCTATGGAGGTTTTGCCGGGGAGCTGTTTTTT. Translation: CASSYGGFAGELFF.

This clonotype showed up many times. The chain has TRBV10-3 and TRBJ2-7; perhaps D is TRBD1 or TRBD2 (5 bases each). Trimming stripped 4 bases from V and 1 base from J, with 17 bases between. This CDR3 region has 16 residues. CDR1 is ENHRY, CDR2 SYGVKD, per germline. CDR3 coding DNA: TGTGCCATCAGTGTGGCCAGTAGGGGCGGGTCCTACGAGCAGTACTTC. Amino acid sequence: CAISVASRGGSYEQYF.

Many counts were recorded for this clonotype. The chain employs TRBV3-1 and TRBJ2-3; tentatively, D is TRBD2 (6 bases). The CDR3 is made up of 17 amino acids. CDR1 and CDR2 (germline): LGHDT, YNNKEL (reference sequence). V lost 0 bases to trimming and J lost 4 bases, with 17 bases between them. The CDR3 here is CASSQDLSGVSPDTQYF. DNA for the CDR3: TGTGCCAGCAGCCAAGATCTATCGGGAGTATCGCCAGATACGCAGTATTTT.